What follows are 27 T cell receptor beta chains derived from one specimen sequenced in a study of blood T cell repertoires in COVID-19 (dated by TCRdb to 2020 to 2022). To prepare the library, the immunoSEQ multiplex PCR assay was applied. In its TCRdb copy, this immuneACCESS table keeps in-frame sequences only and misses some clones. Where compared with another copy, unresolved V genes explain less than half of these, and the others have no known cause. Here the sample has 280,000 or so clones; approximately 86% occur a single time. More than 7.5% of the sample belongs to the ten largest clones. The specimen was peripheral blood. All receptors derive from a man aged 18 to 29 with active or convalescent COVID-19.

V usage is TRBV6-4 and J usage is TRBJ1-4; D might be TRBD1 (6 bases). There are 18 residues in the CDR3. CDR1 and CDR2 (germline): MRHNA, SNTAGT. Trimming stripped 6 bases from V and 0 bases from J, with 20 bases between. The CDR3: CASRTDSRVGATNEKLFF. Written as DNA, the CDR3 is TGTGCCAGCAGGACGGACAGCAGGGTTGGGGCAACTAATGAAAAACTGTTTTTT.

The chain uses TRBV6-1 and TRBJ1-2; 8 nucleotides align to TRBD1. The trim removed 0 bases at V and 10 bases at J, leaving 10 bases unmatched. The CDR3 runs 15 residues. Germline V gene data show CDR1 as MNHNS and CDR2 as SASEGT. In DNA form, the CDR3 reads TGTGCCAGCAGTGAAGCAGGACAGGGTTCTGGGCCCTACACCTTC. Protein: CASSEAGQGSGPYTF.

Turning to this clone: In the same sample, other DNA sequences code for this CDR3. The chain employs TRBV11-2 and TRBJ1-2, with 8 bases fitting TRBD1. V lost 5 bases and J lost 4; bases outside the gene matches: 3. CDR3 length: 13 amino acids. Germline loops: CDR1 SGHAT, CDR2 FQNNGV. CDR3 bases: TGTGCCAGCAGCCCCGGGACAGGCTATGGCTACACCTTC. Encoded protein: CASSPGTGYGYTF.

This chain joins TRBV11-2 and TRBJ1-1; D unresolved. The CDR3 has 13 residues. CDR1 is SGHAT, CDR2 FQNNGV, per germline. V was cut by 1 base and J by 8 bases, with 11 bases left in between. CDR3 protein: CASSLGAAEEAFF. In DNA form, the CDR3 reads TGTGCCAGCAGCTTAGGGGCAGCTGAAGAAGCTTTCTTT.

The chain links TRBV19 to TRBJ2-5, with D unclear. CDR1 and CDR2 (germline): LNHDA, SQIVND (reference sequence). V was cut by 6 bases and J by 4 bases, with 18 bases left in between. This CDR3 comprises 15 residues. In DNA, the CDR3 is TGTGCCAGTAGCCTCTACCTCATCGAGCGAGAGACCCAGTACTTC. Translation: CASSLYLIERETQYF.

The genes are TRBV5-4 and TRBJ1-2, with TRBD1 matching 10 bases. V lost 4 bases to trimming and J lost 8 bases; unmatched junction nucleotides: 11. The CDR3 runs 15 residues. Germline values: CDR1 SGHNT, CDR2 YYREEE (reference sequence). In nucleotides, the CDR3 is TGTGCCAGCAGCGGCAGGGACAGGGGATTGCAAGGCTACACCTTC. Amino acids: CASSGRDRGLQGYTF.

The chain has TRBV2 and TRBJ1-1; D is perhaps TRBD1 (5 bases). CDR3 length equals 13 residues. Germline CDR1 is SNHLY and CDR2 is FYNNEI. The V and J ends lost 7 bases and 2 bases respectively, with 11 bases between them. As DNA, the CDR3 is TGTGCCAGCACCCCAGGGATTAACACTGAAGCTTTCTTT. Protein product: CASTPGINTEAFF.

V usage is TRBV5-1 and J usage is TRBJ2-1; 7 bases are a match to TRBD1. The V gene's germline CDR1 is SGHRS and CDR2 YFSETQ. The CDR3 runs to 15 residues. With V trimmed by 4 bases and J by 2 bases, 6 bases remained unmatched. The CDR3 nucleotides read TGCGCCAGCAGCATCATACAGGGGACCTACAATGAGCAGTTCTTC. Its translation is CASSIIQGTYNEQFF.

The CDR3 loop is CATSRDRVASEYTDTQYF. The CDR3 DNA reads TGTGCCACCAGCAGAGATCGGGTAGCCTCTGAATACACAGATACGCAGTATTTT. The chain carries TRBV15 and TRBJ2-3; unclear D gene. The germline gives CDR1 LNHNV, CDR2 YYDKDF (reference sequence). The CDR3 length is 18 residues. Trimming stripped 0 bases from V and 2 bases from J, with 18 bases between.

The chain joins TRBV5-8 to TRBJ2-1, with D hard to call. The V gene's germline CDR1 is SGHTS and CDR2 YDEGEE. V was shortened by 3 bases and J by 7 bases, with 8 bases between the two germline ends. This CDR3 region has 12 residues. The CDR3 DNA reads as TGTGCCAGCAGCTACCCCGGGAATGAGCAGTTCTTC. It yields the protein CASSYPGNEQFF. Together with reference TRBV5-8 and TRBJ2-1, the CDR3 gives the full variable domain: EAGVTQSPTHLIKTRGQQATLRCSPISGHTSVYWYQQALGLGLQFLLWYDEGEERNRGNFPPRFSGRQFPNYSSELNVNALELEDSALYLCASSYPGNEQFFGPGTRLTVL.

The chain joins TRBV5-1 to TRBJ2-1; 9 bases are shared with TRBD1. The V segment lost 3 bases and the J segment 7 bases; nucleotides outside the gene matches: 5. Germline CDR1 and CDR2: SGHRS and YFSETQ. The CDR3 spans 14 residues. CDR3 in DNA: TGCGCCAGCAGCTCCCGGGACAGGGTAAATGAGCAGTTCTTC. This gives the protein CASSSRDRVNEQFF. Together with reference TRBV5-1 and TRBJ2-1, the CDR3 gives the full variable domain: KAGVTQTPRYLIKTRGQQVTLSCSPISGHRSVSWYQQTPGQGLQFLFEYFSETQRNKGNFPGRFSGRQFSNSRSEMNVSTLELGDSALYLCASSSRDRVNEQFFGPGTRLTVL.

This clone has only a few counts. The V and J genes are TRBV6-4 and TRBJ2-1; weak D call: TRBD1 (5 bases). The V and J ends lost 0 bases and 0 bases respectively, with 6 bases between them. The CDR3 runs to 15 residues. The V gene's germline CDR1 is MRHNA and CDR2 SNTAGT. As DNA, the CDR3 is TGTGCCAGCAGTGACTCAAGGGGCTCCTACAATGAGCAGTTCTTC. It codes for CASSDSRGSYNEQFF.

The chain carries TRBV18 and TRBJ2-2, with a weak D call TRBD2 (5 bases). The ends were cut back, 2 bases at V and 2 bases at J, with 9 bases in the middle. This CDR3 is 15 amino acids long. Per the germline V gene, CDR1 is KGHSH and CDR2 is LQKENI. The CDR3 protein is CASSPSTTNTGELFF. The CDR3 DNA reads as TGTGCCAGCTCACCATCGACTACCAACACCGGGGAGCTGTTTTTT.

The V and J genes are TRBV2 and TRBJ1-2, with D possibly being TRBD1 (5 bases). V was pared by 0 bases and J by 5 bases, with 10 bases between. Germline loops: CDR1 SNHLY, CDR2 FYNNEI. The CDR3 contains 14 residues. The CDR3 region is CASSEAPRVYGYTF. The CDR3 nucleotides read TGTGCCAGCAGTGAAGCGCCCAGGGTGTATGGCTACACCTTC.

CDR3 sequence: CATSEGTGRDNEQFF. CDR3 nucleotides: TGTGCCACCAGTGAGGGGACAGGGAGGGACAATGAGCAGTTCTTC. V usage is TRBV24-1 and J usage is TRBJ2-1; TRBD1 agrees at 9 bases. CDR3 size: 15 residues. V lost 4 bases to trimming and J lost 5 bases; unmatched junction nucleotides: 5. Per the germline V gene, CDR1 is KGHDR and CDR2 is SFDVKD.

V usage is TRBV4-1 and J usage is TRBJ2-1; no reliable D call. Germline CDR1 and CDR2: MGHRA and YSYEKL. V was clipped by 1 base and J by 4 bases, with 8 bases between them. This CDR3 comprises 14 residues. CDR3 sequence: CASSQGNYYNEQFF. CDR3 bases: TGCGCCAGCAGCCAAGGAAACTATTACAATGAGCAGTTCTTC.

The chain couples TRBV5-1 to TRBJ1-2; a possible D gene is TRBD1 (5 bases). From germline, CDR1 is SGHRS and CDR2 YFSETQ. V was shortened by 4 bases and J by 8 bases, with 15 bases between the two germline ends. The length of the CDR3 is 13 residues. The CDR3 nucleotides read TGCGCCAGCAGCACAGGTTCTTTGAAGGGCTACACCTTC. Amino acid sequence: CASSTGSLKGYTF.

This clone was observed a single time. The genes are TRBV3-1 (or the pseudogene TRBV3-2) and TRBJ2-5; 7 bases line up with TRBD2. There are 14 residues in the CDR3. After removal of 3 bases from V and 4 bases from J, the junction contained 5 bases not matched to a gene. Per germline, CDR1 LGHDT and CDR2 YNNKEL (reference sequence). The chain's CDR3 is CASSHGGERETQYF. The CDR3 nucleotides are TGTGCCAGCAGCCATGGGGGGGAACGAGAGACCCAGTACTTC.

V and J are TRBV6-2 or TRBV6-3 and TRBJ1-5; D might be TRBD1 (6 bases). CDR1 and CDR2 (germline): MNHEY, SVGEGT. V lost 5 bases and J 7 bases, leaving 12 bases between the germline ends. The CDR3 extends over 13 amino acids. The CDR3 DNA is TGTGCCAGCAGTGGGAGGGGGGGACAGCCCCAGCATTTT. Amino acids: CASSGRGGQPQHF.

The genes are TRBV4-3 and TRBJ2-1; TRBD2 might be the D (6 bases). V gave up 1 base and J gave up 7 bases, with 17 bases separating them. This CDR3 has 16 amino acids. Germline V gene sequence: CDR1 LGHNA, CDR2 YSLEER. The DNA for the CDR3 is TGCGCCAGCAGCCAAGTCCCAGGGCAAGGAGGGAATGAGCAGTTCTTC. It is translated as CASSQVPGQGGNEQFF.

This chain uses TRBV19 with TRBJ1-5; possibly TRBD1 for D (5 bases). The CDR3 runs 14 residues. Germline V gene data show CDR1 as LNHDA and CDR2 as SQIVND (reference sequence). V was shortened by 6 bases and J by 3 bases, with 12 bases between the two germline ends. In nucleotides, the CDR3 is TGTGCCAGTAGCCTTCAGGGCCTCAATCAGCCCCAGCATTTT. Its translation: CASSLQGLNQPQHF.

This clone was counted only a few times. The chain uses TRBV9 and TRBJ2-3, with D unresolved. Germline V gene lookup returns CDR1 SGDLS and CDR2 YYNGEE. This CDR3 has 14 amino acids. The germline V and J ends were trimmed by 3 bases and 4 bases, with 12 bases remaining between them. The CDR3 bases are TGTGCCAGCAGCGAATCCCGGGTTTCAGATACGCAGTATTTT. Protein product: CASSESRVSDTQYF.

The V gene is TRBV6-5, the J gene TRBJ2-5; unclear D gene. This CDR3 region has 15 residues. With 0 bases removed from V and 5 bases from J, the gap between germline ends came to 13 bases. Germline V gene lookup returns CDR1 MNHEY and CDR2 SVGAGI. This CDR3 reads CASSYSSLPWETQYF. CDR3 coding DNA: TGTGCCAGCAGTTACTCGAGTTTACCTTGGGAGACCCAGTACTTC.

This clone was found once. The rearrangement uses TRBV10-3 and TRBJ2-2; perhaps TRBD1 as D (5 bases). Trimming pared 5 bases from V and 6 bases from J, leaving 16 bases between. Germline-derived CDR1 and CDR2 are ENHRY and SYGVKD. This CDR3 has 15 residues. The chain's CDR3 is CAISTTQGFAGELFF. CDR3 DNA sequence: TGTGCCATCAGTACGACTCAGGGTTTTGCCGGGGAGCTGTTTTTT.

The chain joins TRBV5-1 to TRBJ2-2; 16 bases agree with TRBD2. CDR3 length: 19 residues. The germline V gene has CDR1 SGHRS and CDR2 YFSETQ. V dropped 0 bases and J dropped 3; count of bases not matched to a gene: 5. CDR3 region: CASSLVGLAGGPHTGELFF. For the CDR3, the DNA is TGCGCCAGCAGCTTGGTGGGACTAGCGGGGGGGCCGCACACCGGGGAGCTGTTTTTT.

This chain joins TRBV6-4 and TRBJ1-4, with D perhaps matching TRBD1 (5 bases). The CDR3 runs 18 residues. Trimming left V 8 bases short and J 3 bases short, with 25 bases between. Germline V lookup: CDR1 MRHNA, CDR2 SNTAGT. The CDR3 reads CASVENTRQGNANEKLFF. In nucleotides, the CDR3 is TGTGCCAGCGTGGAAAATACTCGCCAGGGAAACGCTAATGAAAAACTGTTTTTT.

The rearrangement links TRBV13 to TRBJ2-3; 12 nucleotides line up with TRBD1. Trimming at V came to 6 bases and at J to 3 bases, leaving 10 bases not matched to a gene. CDR3 size: 17 residues. Germline V gives CDR1 PRHDT, CDR2 FYEKMQ (reference sequence). CDR3 sequence: CASRLGRDRGRTDTQYF. In DNA form, the CDR3 reads TGTGCCAGCAGACTAGGGAGGGACAGGGGGCGAACAGATACGCAGTATTTT.